This T cell receptor (beta chain) was obtained from a study of cytomegalovirus exposure and HLA in healthy donors. A multiplex PCR was run with 60 Vbeta primers and 13 Jbeta primers. Sequencing was performed with immunoSEQ multiplex PCR; in TCRdb, only in-frame clones are kept and a portion is missing. The sample yields approximately 160,000 clones, roughly 80% seen once. Germline CDR1 reads SGHTS; CDR2 reads YDEGEE. The CDR3 is made up of 15 amino acids. V was cut by 8 bases and J by 9 bases, with 24 bases left in between. Material for sequencing was PBMCs. The chain carries TRBV5-8 and TRBJ2-1, with TRBD2 as a possible D gene (7 bases). The sequence was collected from a man younger than 35 in good health and CMV-seronegative. The CDR3: CASSGVSGIGIEQFF. In DNA form, the CDR3 reads TGTGCCAGTTCAGGGGTCAGCGGGATAGGGATTGAGCAGTTCTTC.